The entry that follows covers one T cell receptor (beta chain) sequence. Its target is not known. The CDR3 loop spans 17 amino acids. The source of the sample is a study of T cells expressing NK-cell markers. Study-wide points: Dominant NKG2C+ clonotypes made up about 1.0-7.0% of CD8+ T cells in several donors.

TCRdb reprocessed the 5' RACE reads and reports one entry per CDR3 protein, with no DNA. The sample is made up of 500,000 to 700,000 distinct CDR3 sequences, and the top ten hold about 3.6% of it. The receptor was derived from a man aged 18-30 years in good health. Sequencing was performed on blood T cells: a sorted CD56 or NKG2C T cell subset, CD4+ or CD8+ T cells, or bulk PBMC T cells (not recorded which). This chain connects TRBV21-1 to TRBJ2-3; with no DNA, the TCRdb D assignment of TRBD1 cannot be verified. TRBV21-1 is termed a pseudogene. This CDR3 reads CASSKEQGAKSTDTQYF.